Listed here are 14 T cell receptor beta chains from one sample, sequenced in a study of beta chain features in type 1 diabetes. Reverse transcribing all isolated RNA meant expressed TCRB transcripts were sequenced. TCRdb's table, derived via immunoSEQ multiplex PCR, lists solely in-frame clones and lacks some. This sample has more than 350,000 clones, with approximately 10% found just once. The specimen was naive CD4+ T cells from blood. The source is a woman younger than 35 in good health.

This clone was seen a few times. The chain employs TRBV5-1 and TRBJ2-3; 12 bases fit TRBD2. The germline V gene has CDR1 SGHRS and CDR2 YFSETQ. This CDR3 is 14 amino acids long. V lost 2 bases and J lost 7; bases outside the gene matches: 2. CDR3 amino acids: CASSFTSGRNTQYF. The CDR3 DNA is TGCGCCAGCAGCTTTACTAGCGGGAGGAATACGCAGTATTTT.

The V and J genes are TRBV5-1 and TRBJ2-3, with D possibly called TRBD1 or TRBD2 (5 bases each). Deletions cut 4 bases from V and 6 bases from J, with 21 bases between. The germline gives CDR1 SGHRS, CDR2 YFSETQ. The CDR3 length is 16 residues. The CDR3 region is CASSVGTGAQYDTQYF. CDR3 sequence (DNA): TGCGCCAGCAGCGTTGGGACCGGGGCCCAGTACGATACGCAGTATTTT.

The V and J genes are TRBV28 and TRBJ1-5; D is uncertain. The CDR3 has 13 amino acids. Trimming took 4 bases from V and 4 from J, leaving 8 bases between them. Germline lookup yields CDR1 MDHEN and CDR2 SYDVKM. CDR3 sequence reads: CASSYLRNQPQHF. CDR3 nucleotide sequence: TGTGCCAGCAGTTATCTGAGGAATCAGCCCCAGCATTTT.

CDR3 sequence reads: CASLQNTEAFF. The CDR3 coding sequence is TGTGCCAGCCTTCAGAACACTGAAGCTTTCTTT. The V and J genes are TRBV6-6 and TRBJ1-1; D is uncertain. This CDR3 region has 11 residues. Germline values: CDR1 MNHNY, CDR2 SVGAGI (reference sequence). V shed 8 bases and J shed 1 base, with 5 bases lying between them.

This clone was observed a handful of times. Other DNA sequences of this sample code for an identical CDR3. The V gene is TRBV18, the J gene TRBJ2-1; no reliable D call. Germline assignment: CDR1 KGHSH and CDR2 LQKENI. V was trimmed by 1 base and J by 5 bases, leaving 3 bases between them. This CDR3 is 12 amino acids long. The CDR3 spells CASSPRDNEQFF. The CDR3 DNA follows: TGTGCCAGCTCACCACGGGACAATGAGCAGTTCTTC.

Many counts were recorded for this clone. This sequence joins TRBV10-3 and TRBJ2-3; D is ambiguous. This CDR3 comprises 13 residues. V was cut by 6 bases and J by 2 bases, with 9 bases left in between. CDR1 and CDR2 from the germline V gene are ENHRY and SYGVKD. The CDR3, as DNA: TGTGCCATCAGCGGCAGAGCCACAGATACGCAGTATTTT. As protein: CAISGRATDTQYF.

This clone was seen a few times. The chain links TRBV14 to TRBJ2-1, with a tentative D call TRBD2 (7 bases). V lost 4 bases and J 8 bases, leaving 21 bases between the germline ends. CDR3 length: 16 residues. Germline assignment: CDR1 SGHDN and CDR2 FVKESK. CDR3 residues: CASSPGAGVVKYEQFF. In nucleotides, the CDR3 is TGTGCCAGCAGCCCGGGGGCGGGGGTCGTGAAATATGAGCAGTTCTTC.

CDR3 sequence: CASSHSDSRYEQYV. CDR3 DNA sequence: TGCGCCAGCAGTCATTCGGACAGCCGCTACGAGCAGTACGTC. The V call is TRBV23-1, the J call TRBJ2-7, with D perhaps TRBD1 (6 bases). TRBV23-1 is recorded as an ORF, its role being uncertain. The V and J ends lost 3 bases and 3 bases respectively, with 12 bases between them. The CDR3 is made up of 14 amino acids.

This clone was recorded a few times. The V call is TRBV7-3, the J call TRBJ2-5; TRBD1 or TRBD2 may be the D gene (5 bases each). The germline CDR1 and CDR2 sequences are SGHTA and FQGTGA. V lost 6 bases, J lost 4 bases, and 12 bases lay in between. The CDR3 is 13 residues long. CDR3 loop: CASRQGTGETQYF. In nucleotides, the CDR3 is TGTGCCAGCAGACAAGGGACGGGAGAGACCCAGTACTTC.

The rearrangement uses TRBV6-1 and TRBJ2-3; D uncertain. Germline CDR1 MNHNS, CDR2 SASEGT. Trimming stripped 7 bases from V and 3 bases from J, with 17 bases between. The CDR3 covers 15 residues. The DNA for the CDR3 is TGTGCCAGCACCCTATCTAGGGCCGGGACAGATACGCAGTATTTT. It is translated as CASTLSRAGTDTQYF.

The V gene is TRBV29-1, the J gene TRBJ2-3; the D is unclear. The V end was cut by 7 bases, the J end by 1 base, with 12 bases between. Per germline, CDR1 SQVTM and CDR2 ANQGSEA. This CDR3 spans 13 amino acids. DNA of the CDR3: TGCAGCGGTGACGGTACACGCACAGATACGCAGTATTTT. It is translated as CSGDGTRTDTQYF.

The J gene is TRBJ1-2, the V gene TRBV29-1, with TRBD1 as a possible D gene (5 bases). V lost 7 bases and J 4 bases, leaving 16 bases between the germline ends. The CDR3 consists of 13 residues. The germline V gene encodes CDR1 SQVTM and CDR2 ANQGSEA. CDR3 region: CSGGTEGSYGYTF. The CDR3 DNA reads TGCAGCGGCGGGACGGAGGGGTCCTATGGCTACACCTTC.

This clone was recorded a few times. CDR3 sequence (DNA): TGCGCCAGCAATCAGGGACAGCAAGAGACCCAGTACTTC. It is translated as CASNQGQQETQYF. This chain connects TRBV5-1 to TRBJ2-5; 7 nucleotides agree with TRBD1. Germline assignment: CDR1 SGHRS and CDR2 YFSETQ. This CDR3 region has 13 residues. V lost 6 bases and J lost 2; bases outside the gene matches: 4.

The chain has TRBV28 and TRBJ1-1, with 7 bases lining up with TRBD1. J was trimmed by 5 bases and V by 2 bases; bases with no gene match: 8. From germline, CDR1 is MDHEN and CDR2 SYDVKM. CDR3 length equals 15 residues. This chain's CDR3 is CASSLRQGSGTEAFF. CDR3 nucleotide sequence: TGTGCCAGCAGTTTAAGACAGGGAAGTGGGACTGAAGCTTTCTTT.